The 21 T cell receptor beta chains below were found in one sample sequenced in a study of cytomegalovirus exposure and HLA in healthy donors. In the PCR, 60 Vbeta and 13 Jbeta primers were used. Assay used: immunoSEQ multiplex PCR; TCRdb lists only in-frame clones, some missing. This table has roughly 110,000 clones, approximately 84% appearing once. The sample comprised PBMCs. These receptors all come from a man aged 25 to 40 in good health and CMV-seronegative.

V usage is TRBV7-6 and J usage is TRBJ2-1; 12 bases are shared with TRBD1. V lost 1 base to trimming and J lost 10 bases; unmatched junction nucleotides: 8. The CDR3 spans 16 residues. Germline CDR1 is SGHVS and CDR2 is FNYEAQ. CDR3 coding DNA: TGTGCCAGCAGCTTAGAGGGACAGGGGGCATCAGGAGAGCAGTTCTTC. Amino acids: CASSLEGQGASGEQFF.

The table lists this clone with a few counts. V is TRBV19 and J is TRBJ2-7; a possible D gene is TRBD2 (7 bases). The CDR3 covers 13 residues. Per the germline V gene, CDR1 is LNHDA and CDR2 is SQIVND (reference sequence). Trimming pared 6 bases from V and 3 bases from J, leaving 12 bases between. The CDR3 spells CASSRGGIYEQYF. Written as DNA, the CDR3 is TGTGCCAGTAGCAGGGGAGGGATCTACGAGCAGTACTTC.

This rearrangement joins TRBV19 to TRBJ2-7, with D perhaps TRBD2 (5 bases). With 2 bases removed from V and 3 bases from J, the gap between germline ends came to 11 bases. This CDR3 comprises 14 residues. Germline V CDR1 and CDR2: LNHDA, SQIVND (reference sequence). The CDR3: CASSITGISYEQYF. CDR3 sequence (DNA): TGTGCCAGTAGTATAACCGGGATCAGCTACGAGCAGTACTTC.

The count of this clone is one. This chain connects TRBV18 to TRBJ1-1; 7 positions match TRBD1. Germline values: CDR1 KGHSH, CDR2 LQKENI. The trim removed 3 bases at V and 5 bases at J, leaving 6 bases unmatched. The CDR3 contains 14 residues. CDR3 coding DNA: TGTGCCAGCTCACCCAACAGGGGCAGAACTGAAGCTTTCTTT. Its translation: CASSPNRGRTEAFF.

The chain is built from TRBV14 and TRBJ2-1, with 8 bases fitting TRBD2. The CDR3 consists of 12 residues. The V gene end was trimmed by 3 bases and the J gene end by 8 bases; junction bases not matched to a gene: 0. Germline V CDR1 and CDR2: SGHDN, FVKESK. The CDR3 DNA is TGTGCCAGCAGCCAGACTAGCGATGAGCAGTTCTTC. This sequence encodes CASSQTSDEQFF.

The CDR3 bases are TGTGCCAGCAGGGGGGGTTCTGGAAACACCATATATTTT. Translation: CASRGGSGNTIYF. The chain combines TRBV7-2 with TRBJ1-3, with a tentative D call TRBD1 (5 bases). The CDR3 contains 13 residues. The germline CDR1 and CDR2 sequences are SGHTA and FQGNSA. V dropped 6 bases and J dropped 1 base, with 7 bases sitting between them.

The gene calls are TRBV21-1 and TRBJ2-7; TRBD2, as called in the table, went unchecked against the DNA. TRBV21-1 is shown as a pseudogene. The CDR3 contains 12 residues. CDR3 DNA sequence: TGTGCCAGCAGCAAAGATTACGGGGAGCAGTACTTC. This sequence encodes CASSKDYGEQYF.

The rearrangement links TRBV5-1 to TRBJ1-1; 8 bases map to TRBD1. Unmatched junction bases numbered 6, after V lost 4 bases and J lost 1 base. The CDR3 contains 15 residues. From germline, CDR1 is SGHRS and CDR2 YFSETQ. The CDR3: CASSQRTGKNTEAFF. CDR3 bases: TGCGCCAGCAGCCAACGGACAGGGAAGAACACTGAAGCTTTCTTT. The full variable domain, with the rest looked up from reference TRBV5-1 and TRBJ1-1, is KAGVTQTPRYLIKTRGQQVTLSCSPISGHRSVSWYQQTPGQGLQFLFEYFSETQRNKGNFPGRFSGRQFSNSRSEMNVSTLELGDSALYLCASSQRTGKNTEAFFGQGTRLTVV.

CDR3 nucleotide sequence: TGTGCCAGCAGTGCCGTGATGGGCGGGGATACGCAGTATTTT. Translating gives CASSAVMGGDTQYF. The V gene is TRBV6-1, the J gene TRBJ2-3; weak D call: TRBD2 (5 bases). Germline V gene sequence: CDR1 MNHNS, CDR2 SASEGT. V lost 4 bases, J lost 6 bases, and 14 bases lay in between. CDR3 length: 14 amino acids.

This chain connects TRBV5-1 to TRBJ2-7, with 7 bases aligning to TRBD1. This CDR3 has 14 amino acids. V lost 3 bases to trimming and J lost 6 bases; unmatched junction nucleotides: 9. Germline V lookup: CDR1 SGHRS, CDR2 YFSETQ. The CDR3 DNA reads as TGCGCCAGCAGCTGGGGCCCGACAGGGTCCGAGCAGTACTTC. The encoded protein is CASSWGPTGSEQYF. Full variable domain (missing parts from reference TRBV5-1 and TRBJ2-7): KAGVTQTPRYLIKTRGQQVTLSCSPISGHRSVSWYQQTPGQGLQFLFEYFSETQRNKGNFPGRFSGRQFSNSRSEMNVSTLELGDSALYLCASSWGPTGSEQYFGPGTRLTVT.

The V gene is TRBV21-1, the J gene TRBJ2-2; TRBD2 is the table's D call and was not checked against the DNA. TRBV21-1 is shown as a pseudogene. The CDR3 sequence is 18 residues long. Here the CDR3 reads CASSRTSSGERGTGELFF. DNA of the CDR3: TGTGCCAGCAGTCGGACTAGCTCGGGAGAGCGCGGCACCGGGGAGCTGTTTTTT.

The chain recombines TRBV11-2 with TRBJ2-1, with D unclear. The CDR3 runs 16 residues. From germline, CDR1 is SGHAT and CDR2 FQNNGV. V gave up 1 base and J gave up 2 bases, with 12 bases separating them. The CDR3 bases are TGTGCCAGCAGCTTAGTGCAGGCGACGACCTACAATGAGCAGTTCTTC. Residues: CASSLVQATTYNEQFF.

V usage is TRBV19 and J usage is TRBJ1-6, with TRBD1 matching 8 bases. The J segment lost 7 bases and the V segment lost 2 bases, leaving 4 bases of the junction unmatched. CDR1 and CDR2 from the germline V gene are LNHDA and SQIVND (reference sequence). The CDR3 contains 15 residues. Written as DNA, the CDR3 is TGTGCCAGTAGTATACTACGGACAGGGAATTCACCCCTCCACTTT. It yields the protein CASSILRTGNSPLHF. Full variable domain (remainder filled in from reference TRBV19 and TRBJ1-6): DGGITQSPKYLFRKEGQNVTLSCEQNLNHDAMYWYRQDPGQGLRLIYYSQIVNDFQKGDIAEGYSVSREKKESFPLTVTSAQKNPTAFYLCASSILRTGNSPLHFGNGTRLTVT.

The CDR3 bases are TGCGCCAGCAGCCCTGGGACAGGGAGCACCGGGGAGCTGTTTTTT. This encodes CASSPGTGSTGELFF. The chain has TRBV5-1 and TRBJ2-2, with 9 bases identical to TRBD1. CDR1 and CDR2 from the germline V gene are SGHRS and YFSETQ. V lost 4 bases and J lost 4; bases outside the gene matches: 5. The CDR3 contains 15 residues.

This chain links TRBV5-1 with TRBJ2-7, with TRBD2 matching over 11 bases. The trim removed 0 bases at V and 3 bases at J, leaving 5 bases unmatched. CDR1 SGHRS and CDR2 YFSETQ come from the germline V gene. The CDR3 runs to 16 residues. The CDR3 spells CASSLGAGTSGYEQYF. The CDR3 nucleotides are TGCGCCAGCAGCTTGGGGGCCGGGACTAGCGGCTACGAGCAGTACTTC. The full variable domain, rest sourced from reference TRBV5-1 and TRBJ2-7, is KAGVTQTPRYLIKTRGQQVTLSCSPISGHRSVSWYQQTPGQGLQFLFEYFSETQRNKGNFPGRFSGRQFSNSRSEMNVSTLELGDSALYLCASSLGAGTSGYEQYFGPGTRLTVT.

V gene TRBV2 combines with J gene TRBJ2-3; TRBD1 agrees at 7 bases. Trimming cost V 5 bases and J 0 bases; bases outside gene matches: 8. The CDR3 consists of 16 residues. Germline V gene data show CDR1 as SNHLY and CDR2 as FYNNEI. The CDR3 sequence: CASSPEGQLSTDTQYF. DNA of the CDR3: TGTGCCAGCAGTCCCGAGGGACAGTTAAGCACAGATACGCAGTATTTT.

This CDR3 reads CASSSREMSPDTQYF. As DNA, the CDR3 is TGTGCCAGCAGCTCGCGGGAGATGAGCCCCGATACGCAGTATTTT. V is TRBV6-5 and J is TRBJ2-3, with TRBD2 matching 7 bases. The CDR3 runs 15 residues. J lost 6 bases, V lost 6 bases, and 12 bases had no gene match. Germline CDR1 and CDR2: MNHEY and SVGAGI.

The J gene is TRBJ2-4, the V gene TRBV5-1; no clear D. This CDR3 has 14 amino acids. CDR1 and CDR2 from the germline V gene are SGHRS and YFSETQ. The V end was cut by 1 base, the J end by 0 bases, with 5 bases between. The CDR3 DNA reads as TGCGCCAGCAGCTTGTCGGTAGCCAAAAACATTCAGTACTTC. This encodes CASSLSVAKNIQYF.

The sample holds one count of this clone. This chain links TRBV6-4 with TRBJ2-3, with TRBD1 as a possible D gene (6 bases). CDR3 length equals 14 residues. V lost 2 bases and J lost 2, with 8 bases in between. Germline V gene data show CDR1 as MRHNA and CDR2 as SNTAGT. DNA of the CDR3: TGTGCCAGCAGTGACGGGGGCCCCACAGATACGCAGTATTTT. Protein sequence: CASSDGGPTDTQYF.

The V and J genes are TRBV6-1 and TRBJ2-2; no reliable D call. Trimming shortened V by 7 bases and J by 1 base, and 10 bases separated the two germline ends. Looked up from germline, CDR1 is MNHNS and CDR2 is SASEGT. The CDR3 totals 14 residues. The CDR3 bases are TGTGCCAGCAAATTAGAGCGGAACACCGGGGAGCTGTTTTTT. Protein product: CASKLERNTGELFF.

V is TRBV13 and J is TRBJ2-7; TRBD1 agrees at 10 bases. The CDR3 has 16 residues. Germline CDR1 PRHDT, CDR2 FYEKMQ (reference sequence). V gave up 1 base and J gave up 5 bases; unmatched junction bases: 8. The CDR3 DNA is TGTGCCAGCAGCTTAGACCGGGGACAGGGGCCCCACGAGCAGTACTTC. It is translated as CASSLDRGQGPHEQYF.